The T cell receptor (beta chain) described here comes from a study of shared clonotypes between healthy human individuals (dated by TCRdb to the early 2020s). The study in broad terms: Three men and a couple of women, aged 18 to 49 years, made up the cohort. To increase sequencing depth and limit assay-specific biases, TCR repertoire library preparation and sequencing were carried out by different laboratories using diverse techniques. Per donor, three plates each were used for CD4 naive and CD4 memory, two for CD8 naive, and one for CD8 memory. The study deeply sequenced blood TCR repertoires of about 5 healthy adults to estimate repertoire size and the extent of clonotype sharing between individuals. Between about 0.94 and 8.9 billion PBMCs per donor were obtained by leukapheresis. General conclusions and limits of the study: Clonotypes shared by all four sorted-subset donors showed higher generation probabilities than non-shared clonotypes. The small number of donors limited the genetic and exposure-history diversity represented. Based on pairwise subsampling, the degree of clonotype sharing among donors was expected to be affected by sequencing depth. Sampling was restricted to blood, and TCR repertoires in tissue are likely to differ from TCR repertoires in blood. Even with the large sequencing depth, rarefaction of the sorted-subset datasets indicated that sequencing was incomplete. When several donors were compared, the shared fraction of clonotypes was 5% to 6.5% for naive CD4, 3.5% to 4% for naive CD8, more than 2% for memory CD4, and around 0.37% for memory CD8. Naive subsets generally had larger estimated clonotype richness than memory subsets did.

TCR CDR3 regions were amplified from genomic DNA by multiplex PCR using the deep immunoSEQ assay. Extracted genomic DNA from each cell subset was spread evenly across all wells of several immunoSEQ 96-well plates, with each plate serving as a replicate. For sorted subsets, approximately 200 ng of genomic DNA, equivalent to around 29,000 T cell genomes, went into each replicate PCR. Purified libraries were measured with a Qubit 3.0 fluorometer, size-checked on a Bioanalyzer 2100, and measured again with the KAPA Library Quantification kit. Every immunoSEQ 96-well plate was sequenced on a separate single-read 150-cycle Illumina NextSeq 550 flow cell. In the paper's pipeline: Because the immunoSEQ output included only junctional sequences and no quality scores, the filtering could not be the same as the filtering used for full-length reads. Sequences were annotated with PyIR, a Python wrapper for IgBLAST v1.9, and V/J genes and CDR3 were assigned using IMGT germline references. Reads with weak V/J assignments (E-value above 1e-6), missing CDR3, stop codons, out-of-frame junctions, or ambiguous translated residues were removed. V3J clonotypes were defined as sequences sharing an identical inferred V gene, J gene, and CDR3 amino acid sequence. Percentage overlap between repertoires was computed as shared unique clonotypes divided by the size of the smaller repertoire. RTK rarefaction, the Chao1 estimator, and Recon v2.1 estimates of unobserved clonotypes were used to assess repertoire richness. For all TCRbeta clonotypes obtained by the gDNA method from a handful of donors, generation probabilities were computed with OLGA. This immuneACCESS table, as held by TCRdb, lists in-frame sequences with V and J called but not all clones. Of the missing ones, under half trace to an unresolved V gene in checked studies; the others have no known cause. V and J calls and clone size follow that table, whereas D and trimming were derived from the DNA. This sample gives fewer than 2.5 million clones in total; 93% of them show up just once. The ten largest clonotypes hold 0.36% of the sample.

Donors were healthy HIV-negative adults with no recently reported acute infections or vaccinations. All donors were Caucasian adults living in Nashville, Tennessee, USA. CD4+ T cells were enriched through magnetic negative selection, after which naive cells were positively selected on CD45RA and the remaining negative fraction served as the memory subset. Blood was obtained by leukapheresis, after which PBMCs were separated by Ficoll-Histopaque density gradient centrifugation and cryopreserved in liquid nitrogen vapor phase. Purity and quantity of every magnetically sorted T cell population were checked by analytical flow cytometry. Each sorted fraction had its genomic DNA isolated and then quantified by UV absorbance on a Nanodrop 2000c. CDR1 SGHTA and CDR2 FQGNSA are derived from the germline V gene. V is trimmed back by 5 bases and J by 3 bases, and the junction contains 3 bases that no gene match accounts for. Including the terminal cysteine and phenylalanine, the CDR3 comprises 13 residues. Only CDR3 DNA is held: 39 bases, read in frame from base 1.

For this clone: The target of this receptor is not known. No much larger clone exists at a distance of one base, and base qualities are not known.

The chain is encoded by TRBV7-2 joined to TRBJ2-5, with 7 bases in between that match TRBD1. Sequenced input: naive CD4+ T cells from PBMCs. Interpreted using the paper, the cell subset or site label stands for: CD45RA+ positively selected. The receptor was isolated from a young man in good health. Some clones in this sample may be carry-over from other donors' samples. The CDR3 protein is CASSLGTEETQYF. The nucleotide sequence is TGTGCCAGCAGCCTCGGGACAGAAGAGACCCAGTACTTC.